Below are 13 T cell receptor beta chains sequenced from a single sample in a study of T cells in Graves' hyperthyroidism and ophthalmopathy. What was amplified from RNA transcripts were TCR beta CDR3 regions. HTBI primers drove first-round RT-PCR of the TCR CDR3. A single record per CDR3 protein comes from TCRdb applying MiXCR to the multiplex PCR reads. The profile shows 450,000 to 600,000 distinct CDR3 sequences, roughly 15% of them singletons. Sequencing was carried out using blood. The receptor set was obtained from a woman aged 35 to 49 with Graves' hyperthyroidism.

There are many counts of this clonotype. J is TRBJ2-4 and V is TRBV7-9; D possibly uses TRBD1 or TRBD2 (5 bases each). The CDR3 totals 14 residues. V was cut by 0 bases and J by 9 bases, with 12 bases left in between. Germline V gene sequence: CDR1 SEHNR, CDR2 FQNEAQ (reference sequence). This CDR3 reads CASSLAGAGTIQYF. The DNA of the CDR3 is TGTGCCAGCAGCTTAGCGGGCGCCGGGACCATTCAGTACTTC.

This clonotype was recorded many times. The chain is built from TRBV9 and TRBJ2-3; 7 bases are a match to TRBD2. V lost 3 bases to trimming and J lost 1 base; unmatched junction nucleotides: 5. CDR3 length equals 15 residues. Germline V gene lookup returns CDR1 SGDLS and CDR2 YYNGEE. Here the CDR3 reads CASSDSSGRTDTQYF. The CDR3, as DNA: TGTGCCAGCAGCGACTCTAGCGGACGCACAGATACGCAGTATTTT.

The CDR3 loop reads CASSQFTGQGAGEQYF. DNA for the CDR3: TGTGCCAGCAGCCAATTTACCGGACAGGGGGCCGGGGAGCAGTACTTC. This sequence joins TRBV3-1 and TRBJ2-7, with TRBD1 identical over 11 bases. The CDR3 length is 16 residues. Germline CDR1 and CDR2: LGHDT and YNNKEL (reference sequence). The V segment lost 2 bases and the J segment 7 bases; nucleotides outside the gene matches: 10.

This clonotype appeared many times. J is TRBJ1-2 and V is TRBV29-1; D is unclear. The germline V gene has CDR1 SQVTM and CDR2 ANQGSEA. V lost 3 bases and J 6 bases, leaving 8 bases between the germline ends. The CDR3 length is 11 residues. CDR3 protein: CSVDGVDGYTF. CDR3 DNA sequence: TGCAGCGTTGACGGGGTTGATGGCTACACCTTC.

Points on this clonotype: A read error may explain this, as a much larger clone is one base away. The chain is built from TRBV6-6 and TRBJ1-1; TRBD1 might be the D (5 bases). This CDR3 has 15 residues. The germline V gene has CDR1 MNHNY and CDR2 SVGAGI (reference sequence). CDR3 DNA: TGTGCCAGCAGTTACTCGACGGGGGGGAACGCTGAAGCTTTCTTT. Amino acid sequence: CASSYSTGGNAEAFF.

This clonotype has more than one count but fewer than ten. The V call is TRBV29-1, the J call TRBJ1-1, with 7 bases that match TRBD1. Germline CDR1 and CDR2: SQVTM and ANQGSEA. CDR3 length: 13 residues. V shed 2 bases and J 0 bases; nucleotides not matched to a gene: 0. This CDR3 is CSVEQGVNTEAFF. The DNA of the CDR3 is TGCAGCGTTGAACAGGGGGTGAACACTGAAGCTTTCTTT.

This clonotype was observed a few times. J is TRBJ1-3 and V is TRBV13; 9 nucleotides line up with TRBD1. This CDR3 is 16 amino acids long. V gave up 3 bases and J gave up 3 bases; unmatched junction bases: 6. The germline CDR1 and CDR2 sequences are PRHDT and FYEKMQ (reference sequence). The CDR3 region is CASSLTGTGLGNTIYF. CDR3 bases: TGTGCCAGCAGCTTGACCGGGACAGGGCTTGGAAACACCATATATTTT.

CDR3 protein: CASSFVENTEAFF. In DNA form, the CDR3 reads TGCGCCAGCAGCTTCGTCGAGAACACTGAAGCTTTCTTT. The V call is TRBV5-1, the J call TRBJ1-1; no clear D. Trimming took off 2 bases at V and 1 base at J, with 6 bases between the two ends. The CDR3 is 13 residues long. Germline CDR1 is SGHRS and CDR2 is YFSETQ.

Here the CDR3 DNA reads TGTGCCAGTAGTATCCCCGGCACTGAAGCTTTCTTT. It translates to CASSIPGTEAFF. The V and J genes are TRBV19 and TRBJ1-1; D is unclear. The ends were cut back, 3 bases at V and 4 bases at J, with 6 bases in the middle. This CDR3 is built from 12 residues. Germline CDR1 reads LNHDA; CDR2 reads SQIVND (reference sequence).

This clonotype was seen repeatedly, ten times or more. V gene TRBV24-1 combines with J gene TRBJ2-7, with 10 bases that match TRBD1. The ends lost 5 bases at V and 2 bases at J; junction bases unmatched: 14. Germline CDR1 KGHDR, CDR2 SFDVKD. This CDR3 is built from 18 residues. CDR3 region: CATSAVSGAGTGAYEQYF. The CDR3 DNA sequence: TGTGCCACCAGTGCCGTATCCGGAGCCGGGACAGGGGCCTACGAGCAGTACTTC.

A remark on this clonotype: This may stem from a read error, because a much larger clone lies one nucleotide away. The J gene is TRBJ2-1, the V gene TRBV5-1, with unresolved D. The CDR3 has 15 amino acids. CDR1 is SGHRS and CDR2 is YFSETQ in the germline V gene. The CDR3 spells CASSGLSESYNERFF. The CDR3 coding sequence is TGCGCCAGCAGCGGGCTGTCAGAGTCCTACAATGAGCGGTTCTTC.

This clonotype has ten or more counts. The chain recombines TRBV3-1 with TRBJ2-5; no definite D call. This CDR3 region has 15 residues. V lost 0 bases to trimming and J lost 0 bases, with 8 bases between them. From germline, CDR1 is LGHDT and CDR2 YNNKEL (reference sequence). The DNA for the CDR3 is TGTGCCAGCAGCCAAGAATCGGGCCACCAAGAGACCCAGTACTTC. Translating it yields CASSQESGHQETQYF.

The sample holds a few counts of this clonotype. A single base separates this from a much larger clone, so it may be a read error. The chain carries TRBV3-1 and TRBJ2-3; no clear D. This CDR3 has 13 residues. Germline CDR1 is LGHDT and CDR2 is YNNKEL (reference sequence). In DNA form, the CDR3 reads TGTGCCGGCAGCCAAGATTTCACAGATACGCAGTATTTT. Amino acid sequence: CAGSQDFTDTQYF.